The clone carrying this TCR beta chain appeared a single time. Healthy individuals who donated bone marrow served as the donors. CDR1 and CDR2 from the germline V gene are WNHNN and SYGVQD (reference sequence). With 4 bases removed from V and 2 bases from J, the gap between germline ends came to 15 bases. This CDR3 has 15 amino acids. The sample is drawn from a study of cytomegalovirus exposure and HLA in healthy donors. Primers for the PCR totalled 60 Vbeta and 13 Jbeta. Libraries were prepared by immunoSEQ multiplex PCR; TCRdb keeps only in-frame clonotypes and omits some of them. Here the sample spans about 54,000 clones, roughly 84% being singletons.

This receptor was identified in a woman aged 18 to 35 in good health and CMV-seronegative. The rearrangement links TRBV10-1 to TRBJ2-7; D might be TRBD2 (6 bases). Sequencing was performed on PBMCs. CDR3: CASSGGTEPAYEQYF. For the CDR3, the DNA is TGCGCCAGCAGTGGGGGGACTGAACCGGCCTACGAGCAGTACTTC.